Following are 7 T cell receptor beta chains from one sample sequenced in a study of T cells in Graves' hyperthyroidism and ophthalmopathy. Template material for amplifying TCR beta CDR3 regions consisted of RNA transcripts. First-round RT-PCR targeting the TCR CDR3 was performed with the HTBI primer set. TCRdb independently ran MiXCR on the multiplex PCR reads; one entry per CDR3 protein. The sample lists under 450,000 distinct CDR3 sequences, 13% occurring once. Specimen: blood. Every receptor here comes from a man aged 25 to 45 with Graves' hyperthyroidism that later progressed to Graves' ophthalmopathy.

There are many counts of this clonotype. The rearrangement uses TRBV15 and TRBJ2-1, with D perhaps matching TRBD1 or TRBD2 (5 bases each). The CDR3 runs 15 residues. Germline CDR1 reads LNHNV; CDR2 reads YYDKDF (reference sequence). V gave up 1 base and J gave up 0 bases, with 7 bases separating them. The DNA for the CDR3 is TGTGCCACCAGCAGAGGGGACGCCTCCTACAATGAGCAGTTCTTC. Its protein product is CATSRGDASYNEQFF.

This clonotype occurred a few times. The rearrangement joins TRBV3-1 to TRBJ1-6; TRBD1 might be the D (5 bases). Trimming removed 4 bases from V and 5 bases from J, with 12 bases in between. Per the germline V gene, CDR1 is LGHDT and CDR2 is YNNKEL (reference sequence). This CDR3 is 15 amino acids long. CDR3 amino acids: CASSPPGRDNSPLHF. For the CDR3, the DNA is TGTGCCAGCAGCCCACCGGGACGGGATAATTCACCCCTCCACTTT.

This clonotype was detected many times. The chain links TRBV5-5 to TRBJ2-7; D unresolved. The germline V gene has CDR1 SGHKS and CDR2 YYEKEE (reference sequence). V dropped 1 base and J dropped 4 bases, with 3 bases sitting between them. The CDR3 has 11 amino acids. As DNA, the CDR3 is TGTGCCAGCAGCTTGATTTACGAGCAGTACTTC. Encoded protein: CASSLIYEQYF. Full variable domain (missing parts from reference TRBV5-5 and TRBJ2-7): DAGVTQSPTHLIKTRGQQVTLRCSPISGHKSVSWYQQVLGQGPQFIFQYYEKEERGRGNFPDRFSARQFPNYSSELNVNALLLGDSALYLCASSLIYEQYFGPGTRLTVT.

At least ten counts were recorded for this clonotype. V gene TRBV5-1 combines with J gene TRBJ2-7; 7 bases are a match to TRBD1. In germline, CDR1 is SGHRS, CDR2 YFSETQ. The CDR3 spans 13 residues. Unmatched junction bases numbered 8, after V lost 4 bases and J lost 7 bases. CDR3 sequence reads: CASSRQGRGEQYF. The CDR3 region has the DNA TGCGCCAGCAGCCGACAGGGCAGGGGTGAGCAGTACTTC.

This sequence joins TRBV5-5 and TRBJ2-5; TRBD2 aligns across 16 bases. Germline V gene sequence: CDR1 SGHKS, CDR2 YYEKEE (reference sequence). CDR3 length: 19 amino acids. V gave up 2 bases and J gave up 5 bases; unmatched junction bases: 12. The CDR3 sequence: CASSFTAGTSGGVRETQYF. CDR3 nucleotide sequence: TGTGCCAGCAGCTTTACAGCCGGGACTAGCGGGGGGGTACGGGAGACCCAGTACTTC.

This clonotype was detected a few times. J is TRBJ1-1 and V is TRBV9; a weak D match, TRBD1 (6 bases). This CDR3 has 15 amino acids. Germline loops: CDR1 SGDLS, CDR2 YYNGEE. Deletions cut 3 bases from V and 7 bases from J, with 19 bases between. DNA for the CDR3: TGTGCCAGCAGCGCCCTGGCGGGACACCAGATTGAAGCTTTCTTT. The encoded protein is CASSALAGHQIEAFF.

This clonotype was seen more than once but under ten times. This sequence joins TRBV2 and TRBJ1-5; 8 nucleotides align to TRBD1. This CDR3 comprises 17 residues. Germline V gene sequence: CDR1 SNHLY, CDR2 FYNNEI. J lost 1 base, V lost 6 bases, and 11 bases had no gene match. Here the CDR3 reads CASSQGQGLRSNQPQHF. CDR3 DNA: TGTGCCAGCAGCCAAGGACAGGGCCTAAGAAGCAATCAGCCCCAGCATTTT.